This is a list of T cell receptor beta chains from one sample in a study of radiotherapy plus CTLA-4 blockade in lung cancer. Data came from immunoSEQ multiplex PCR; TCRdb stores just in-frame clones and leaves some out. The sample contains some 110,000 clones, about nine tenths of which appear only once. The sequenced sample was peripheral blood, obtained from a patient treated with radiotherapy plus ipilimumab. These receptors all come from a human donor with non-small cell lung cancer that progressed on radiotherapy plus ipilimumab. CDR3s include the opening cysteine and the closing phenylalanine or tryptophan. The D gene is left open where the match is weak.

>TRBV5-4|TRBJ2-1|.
CASSLGPAAGNEQFF
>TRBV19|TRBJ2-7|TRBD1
CASSMMGQGTYEQYF
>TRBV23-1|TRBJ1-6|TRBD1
CASSQSGQAYNSPLHF
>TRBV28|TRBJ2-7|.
CASKGPYEQYF
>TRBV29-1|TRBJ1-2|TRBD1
CSVDRGNYGYTF
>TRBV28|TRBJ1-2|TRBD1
CASSLRQGARDGYTF
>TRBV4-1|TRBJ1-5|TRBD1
CASSREGTASNQPQHF
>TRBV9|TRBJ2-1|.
CASSSLSRGISYNEQFF
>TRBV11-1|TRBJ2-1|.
CASSGYLGVVNEQFF
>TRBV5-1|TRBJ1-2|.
CASSRGQGLGYGYTF
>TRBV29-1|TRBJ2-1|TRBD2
CSVVGGLAESSYNEQFF
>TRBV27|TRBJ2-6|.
CASSFSGTAGANVLTF
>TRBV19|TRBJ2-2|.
CASSIGTSYTGELFF
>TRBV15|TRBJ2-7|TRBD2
CATSRELAGGYEQYF
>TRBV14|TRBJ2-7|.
CASSRQLTVGQYF
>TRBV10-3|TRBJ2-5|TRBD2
CAIRGTSGQETQYF
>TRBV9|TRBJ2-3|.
CASSVAWRPTPDTQYF
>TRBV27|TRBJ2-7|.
CASKFRGDSYEQYF
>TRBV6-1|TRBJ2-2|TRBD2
CASSESVLAGVTNTGELFF
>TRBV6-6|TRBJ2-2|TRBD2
CASSYRTSGNTGELFF
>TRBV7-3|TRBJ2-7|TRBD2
CASSLTAGTRDEQYF
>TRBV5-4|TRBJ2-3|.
CASSSRTPSTDTQYF
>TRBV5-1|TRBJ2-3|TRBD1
CASSLYGGQGTQYF
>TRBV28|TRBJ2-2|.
CASSFGGEAGELFF
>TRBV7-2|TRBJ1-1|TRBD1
CASSQSLRQGTEAFF
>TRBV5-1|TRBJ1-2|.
CASSFGQNYGYTF
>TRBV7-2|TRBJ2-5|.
CASSLFQETQYF
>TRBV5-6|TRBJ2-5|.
CASSQASQETQYF
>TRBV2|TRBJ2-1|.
CASRRGKYNEQFF
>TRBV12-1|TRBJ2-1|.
CASSDPPLNEQFF
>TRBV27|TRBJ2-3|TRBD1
CASSLRDRRTDTQYF
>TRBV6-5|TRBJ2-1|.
CASSYVPLEGIGEQFF
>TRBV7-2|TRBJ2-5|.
CASSLAGGTWETQYF
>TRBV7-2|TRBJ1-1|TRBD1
CASSRQGLNTEAFF
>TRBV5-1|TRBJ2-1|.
CASSLAGELSYNEQFF
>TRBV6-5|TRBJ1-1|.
CATQDVNTEAFF
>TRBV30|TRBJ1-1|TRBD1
CAWSSLQGDTEAFF
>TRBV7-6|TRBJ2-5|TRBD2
CASSLGLAGAKRPSYRPTQYF
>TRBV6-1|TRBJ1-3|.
CASSLREPSGNTIYF
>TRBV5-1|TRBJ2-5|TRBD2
CASSLGLAGQETQYF
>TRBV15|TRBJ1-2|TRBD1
CATSREGTGGNYGYTF
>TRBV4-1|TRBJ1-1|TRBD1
CASSQAGQGNTEAFF
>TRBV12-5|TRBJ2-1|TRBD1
CASAIDEGQGGNEQFF
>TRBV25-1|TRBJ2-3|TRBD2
CASGPAGVDTQYF
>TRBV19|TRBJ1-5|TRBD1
CASSRAGQGNNQPQHF
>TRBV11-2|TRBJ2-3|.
CASSLVKGRSTDTQYF
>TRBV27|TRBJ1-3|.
CASSLLPEGNTIYF
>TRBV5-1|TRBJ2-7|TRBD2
CASSFPSGKGAYEQYF
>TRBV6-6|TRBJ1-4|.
CASRPQGWEKLFF
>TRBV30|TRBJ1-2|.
CAGTLGGGYTF
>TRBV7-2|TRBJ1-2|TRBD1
CASTVTGQKYGYTF
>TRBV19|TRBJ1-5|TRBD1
CASSTGTEFYSNQPQHF
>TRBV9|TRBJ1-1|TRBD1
CASSRGGITEAFF
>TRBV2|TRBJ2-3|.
CASSIGPGWYF
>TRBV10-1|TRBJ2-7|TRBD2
CASSSGLAGDKQYF
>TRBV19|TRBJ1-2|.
CASGKTLAYGYTF
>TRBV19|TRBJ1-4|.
CASSTPRGPNEKLFF
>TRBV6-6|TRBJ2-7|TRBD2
CASGRLAGVRGEQYF